A single T cell receptor beta chain is shown here with its context. Its matching antigen is unknown. It was with a sample-barcoded 5' primer and a J-beta primer mix that a second PCR of about 6 to 12 cycles was run. Every cDNA was tagged by a template-switch adaptor with 12 random nucleotides. Every sample produced at least 2.5 million CDR3-containing paired-end reads. TCRdb reprocessed the 5' RACE reads with MiXCR, giving one entry per CDR3 protein. Of roughly 1,300,000 distinct CDR3 sequences listed, roughly 59% are singletons. This sample is drawn from a study of blood T cells in healthy people across ages. Study-wide findings and caveats: Unsorted PBMC input precluded a conclusive naive versus antigen-experienced comparison. Correlation between TCR beta diversity and naive T cell percentage was strong.

The germline V and J ends were trimmed by 7 bases and 0 bases, with 10 bases remaining between them. The CDR3 extends over 13 amino acids. The germline V gene encodes CDR1 SQVTM and CDR2 ANQGSEA. The rearrangement links TRBV29-1 to TRBJ2-1; tentative D call: TRBD1 (6 bases). Input material: blood. The receptor was derived from a man between 18 and 29 years old in good health. This CDR3 reads CSADSSSYNEQFF. In nucleotides, the CDR3 is TGCAGCGCGGACAGTAGCTCCTACAATGAGCAGTTCTTC.